This T cell receptor beta chain was documented in a study of blood T cells in healthy people across ages. Points from the study as a whole: From one million sequenced T cells, diversity estimates were lower bounds.

To note about this clonotype: What it recognizes is unknown.

Germline CDR1 and CDR2: MGHRA and YSYEKL. V was pared by 0 bases and J by 8 bases, with 19 bases between. The length of the CDR3 is 16 residues. Primed by a sample-barcoded 5' primer and a J-beta primer mix, a second PCR proceeded for 7 to 11 cycles. TCRdb independently ran MiXCR on the 5' RACE reads; one entry per CDR3 protein. The table has under 2 million distinct CDR3 sequences, approximately 32% seen once; the top ten hold about 10%. This chain links TRBV4-1 with TRBJ2-5; D may be TRBD1 or TRBD2 (5 bases each). The material sequenced was blood. The sequence was obtained from a woman aged 25 to 39 in good health. CDR3: CASSQEGTRAGGTQYF. DNA for the CDR3: TGCGCCAGCAGCCAAGAAGGGACCAGGGCGGGTGGTACCCAGTACTTC.